The present T cell receptor (beta chain) was sequenced within a study of blood T cell repertoires in COVID-19. CDR1 and CDR2 from the germline V gene are SGDLS and YYNGEE. The CDR3 length is 15 residues. Between the trimmed V and J ends, which lost 3 bases and 0 bases, there was a span of 10 bases. The method was immunoSEQ multiplex PCR; TCRdb's version includes in-frame clones alone and lacks a portion of them. This table has fewer than 250,000 clones, approximately 85% appearing once. The sequencing sample was made of peripheral blood. The clonotype was recovered from an older woman with acute or convalescent COVID-19. The chain links TRBV9 to TRBJ1-3; D call uncertain. The CDR3 DNA sequence: TGTGCCAGCAGCGCGAACAGCTTCTCTGGAAACACCATATATTTT. It codes for CASSANSFSGNTIYF.